This is a list of T cell receptor beta chains from one sample in a study of cytomegalovirus exposure and HLA in healthy donors. TCRdb's table, derived via immunoSEQ multiplex PCR, lists solely in-frame clones and lacks some. Here the sample spans about 130,000 clones, roughly 82% being singletons. Material for sequencing was PBMCs. All receptors derive from a male donor in good health and CMV-seropositive. Each CDR3 is given with its conserved first and last residue. The D gene is left open where the match is weak. The size entry is marked missing in some rows and otherwise reads once, few, many or a size class.

-	TRBV6-8	TRBJ1-2	-	TGTGCCAGCAGTCCCTTCGACAACACCTTC	CASSPFDNTF
-	TRBV6-6	TRBJ2-3	-	TGTGCCAGCAGTTTTTTCGAGCCTAGCACAGATACGCAGTATTTT	CASSFFEPSTDTQYF
-	TRBV7-3	TRBJ2-3	once	TGTGCCAGCAGCTCCACGGGAGCCTTAGATACGCAGTATTTT	CASSSTGALDTQYF
TRBD2	TRBV4-2	TRBJ2-1	-	TGTGCCAGCAGCCAAGACATACGGGGGAGCGGGGGCAATGAGCAGTTCTTC	CASSQDIRGSGGNEQFF
TRBD2	TRBV9	TRBJ2-5	-	TGTGCCAGCAGCGTAGGGTTCGGGGGGACTAGTGCGGAGACCCAGTACTTC	CASSVGFGGTSAETQYF
-	TRBV9	TRBJ2-1	-	TGTGCCAGCAAGGGGGGAGGGCGGAATGAGCAGTTCTTC	CASKGGGRNEQFF
TRBD2	TRBV5-6	TRBJ2-1	-	TGTGCCAGCAGTCCGCTAGCGGGAGGGTGGAATGAGCAGTTCTTC	CASSPLAGGWNEQFF
-	TRBV11-2	TRBJ1-5	-	TGTGCCAGCAGCTCCGGGGACTGGGGAAGTCAGCCCCAGCATTTT	CASSSGDWGSQPQHF
TRBD2	TRBV7-9	TRBJ2-1	-	TGTGCCAGCAGGCATCTGGTGCGGGAGGGGTACAATGAGCAGTTCTTC	CASRHLVREGYNEQFF
TRBD2	TRBV14	TRBJ2-1	-	TGTGCCAGCAGCCGAACGGGACTAGCGGGAGGTCCAAGCTCCTACAATGAGCAGTTCTTC	CASSRTGLAGGPSSYNEQFF
-	TRBV19	TRBJ2-3	-	TGTGCCAGTAGTATAGTCGGAGGGAGCACAGATACGCAGTATTTT	CASSIVGGSTDTQYF
-	TRBV4-3	TRBJ1-3	-	TGCGCCAGCAGCCCCGCAGGGGAAAGCTCTGGAAACACCATATATTTT	CASSPAGESSGNTIYF
TRBD1	TRBV18	TRBJ1-4	-	TGTGCCAGCTCACCACGAGGGACAGGGGGAGGAGTTGAAAAACTGTTTTTT	CASSPRGTGGGVEKLFF
TRBD2	TRBV7-9	TRBJ2-3	-	TGTGCCAGCAGCTTGGGGAGGCTAGCGGGATTTTCGGCAGATACGCAGTATTTT	CASSLGRLAGFSADTQYF
-	TRBV29-1	TRBJ2-7	-	TGCAGCGTTCGGGAGTACCTTACCGACGAGCAGTACTTC	CSVREYLTDEQYF
-	TRBV27	TRBJ2-1	-	TGTGCCTCCCGAAGGCGGGGGGACAGAGGTGAGCAGTTCTTC	CASRRRGDRGEQFF
-	TRBV15	TRBJ2-5	-	TGTGCCACCAGCAGAGGACTCTCAGGGGTCGCGGAGGAGACCCAGTACTTC	CATSRGLSGVAEETQYF
-	TRBV2	TRBJ1-3	-	TGTGCCAGCAGCGCAGACCGGGGCTCTGGAAACACCATATATTTT	CASSADRGSGNTIYF
TRBD1	TRBV7-2	TRBJ2-7	-	TGTGCCAGCAGCCTCGGACAGGGCCGCTCCTACGAGCAGTACTTC	CASSLGQGRSYEQYF
-	TRBV28	TRBJ2-7	few	TGTGCCAGCAGTCCCCCCGCCGTACACTACGAGCAGTACTTC	CASSPPAVHYEQYF
-	TRBV9	TRBJ1-1	few	TGTGCCAGCAGCGGCGCGGTGAAGGCGAACACTGAAGCTTTCTTT	CASSGAVKANTEAFF
-	TRBV28	TRBJ2-5	-	TGTGCCAGCAGGACGGCGGTCCAAGAGACCCAGTACTTC	CASRTAVQETQYF
-	TRBV10-3	TRBJ2-2	-	TGTGCCATCAGTGTCGGGGGTGGTAGCTCCACCGGGGAGCTGTTTTTT	CAISVGGGSSTGELFF
-	TRBV7-2	TRBJ2-3	-	TGTGCCAGCAGCTTAGGGGGCCGGCGGCCCACAGATACGCAGTATTTT	CASSLGGRRPTDTQYF
TRBD2	TRBV5-4	TRBJ2-1	-	TGTGCCAGCAGCCCCGTCGGGCGGGGGGGATACAATGAGCAGTTCTTC	CASSPVGRGGYNEQFF
-	TRBV7-3	TRBJ2-7	once	TGTGCCAGCAGCTCTTCTAGCTCCTACGAGCAGTACTTC	CASSSSSSYEQYF
-	TRBV19	TRBJ2-6	once	TGTGCCAGTAGAACGACTTCAGGGGCTGGGGCCAACGTCCTGACTTTC	CASRTTSGAGANVLTF
TRBD2	TRBV28	TRBJ2-5	few	TGTGCCAGCAGTTTAGAAGTTGGGGGGGGAGAGACCCAGTACTTC	CASSLEVGGGETQYF
-	TRBV7-2	TRBJ2-6	few	TGTGCCAGCAGCTTAGGGGCGGGGCCTGGGGCCAACGTCCTGACTTTC	CASSLGAGPGANVLTF
-	TRBV28	TRBJ1-5	-	TGTGCCAGCAGTGAGACAGCCCGCCAACAGCCCCAGCATTTT	CASSETARQQPQHF
-	TRBV27	TRBJ2-7	-	TGTGCCAGCAGTTACGGGATCCTCAACTACGAGCAGTACTTC	CASSYGILNYEQYF
TRBD1	TRBV6-5	TRBJ2-2	-	TGTGCCAGCAGTTACTCCGGACAGGGAGTCGGGGAGCTGTTTTTT	CASSYSGQGVGELFF
TRBD2	TRBV7-6	TRBJ2-7	few	TGTGCCAGCAGCTTAGTCATGGGGGCGGGGGGCGAGCAGTACTTC	CASSLVMGAGGEQYF
-	TRBV10-2	TRBJ2-5	-	TGCGCCAGCAGTGAAACTAGAGGAGAGACCCAGTACTTC	CASSETRGETQYF
-	TRBV9	TRBJ2-5	-	TGTGCCAGCAGCGTAGGATCAACTTTACGAGAGACCCAGTACTTC	CASSVGSTLRETQYF
-	TRBV11-2	TRBJ2-1	-	TGTGCCAGCAGCATCGAAACATCCGCGGGGCTTGAGCAGTTCTTC	CASSIETSAGLEQFF
TRBD1	TRBV7-2	TRBJ1-3	-	TGTGCCAGCAGCCTCACGACAGGGCCTGGAAACACCATATATTTT	CASSLTTGPGNTIYF
TRBD1	TRBV28	TRBJ1-4	-	TGTGCCAGCAGTTTCCCCGGGACAGGCCATGAAAAACTGTTTTTT	CASSFPGTGHEKLFF
TRBD2	TRBV27	TRBJ2-7	-	TGTGCCAGCAGGGTTACTAGCGGGAGAGCCGAGCAGTACTTC	CASRVTSGRAEQYF